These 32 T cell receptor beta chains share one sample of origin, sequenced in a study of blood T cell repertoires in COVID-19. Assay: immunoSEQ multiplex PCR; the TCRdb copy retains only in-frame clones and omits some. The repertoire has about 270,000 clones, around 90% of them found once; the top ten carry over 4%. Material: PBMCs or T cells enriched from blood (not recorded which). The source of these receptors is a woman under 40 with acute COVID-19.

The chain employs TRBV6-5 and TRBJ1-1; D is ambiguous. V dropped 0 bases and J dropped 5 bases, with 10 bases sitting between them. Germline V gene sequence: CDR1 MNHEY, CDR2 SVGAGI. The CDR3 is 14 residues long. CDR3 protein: CASSYSSIGTEAFF. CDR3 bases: TGTGCCAGCAGTTACTCTAGTATCGGGACTGAAGCTTTCTTT.

CDR3 sequence: CASSLGAGNYGYTF. For the CDR3, the DNA is TGTGCCAGCAGCTTAGGTGCAGGAAACTATGGCTACACCTTC. The gene calls are TRBV7-6 and TRBJ1-2; D remains unclear. Trimming stripped 1 base from V and 2 bases from J, with 8 bases between. The CDR3 length is 14 residues. CDR1 is SGHVS, CDR2 FNYEAQ, per germline.

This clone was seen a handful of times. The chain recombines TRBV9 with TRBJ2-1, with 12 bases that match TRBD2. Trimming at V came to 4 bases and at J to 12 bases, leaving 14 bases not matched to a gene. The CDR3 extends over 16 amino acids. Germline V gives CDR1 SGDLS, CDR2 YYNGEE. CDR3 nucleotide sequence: TGTGCCAGCAGCCAGTCCGTCGGACTAGCGGGATTGGGGCAGTTCTTC. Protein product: CASSQSVGLAGLGQFF.

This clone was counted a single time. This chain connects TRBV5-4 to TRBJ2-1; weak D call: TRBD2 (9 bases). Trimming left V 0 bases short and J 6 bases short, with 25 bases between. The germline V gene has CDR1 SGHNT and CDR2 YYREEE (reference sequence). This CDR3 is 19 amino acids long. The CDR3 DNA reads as TGTGCCAGCAGCTTGGGGACAGGGTTGGGGGCTAGCGGGGTCAATGAGCAGTTCTTC. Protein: CASSLGTGLGASGVNEQFF.

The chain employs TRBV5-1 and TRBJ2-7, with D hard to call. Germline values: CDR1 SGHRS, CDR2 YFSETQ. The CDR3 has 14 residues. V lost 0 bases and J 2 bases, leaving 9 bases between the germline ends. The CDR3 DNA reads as TGCGCCAGCAGCTTGGTAGGCAGCGCCTACGAGCAGTACTTC. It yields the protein CASSLVGSAYEQYF.

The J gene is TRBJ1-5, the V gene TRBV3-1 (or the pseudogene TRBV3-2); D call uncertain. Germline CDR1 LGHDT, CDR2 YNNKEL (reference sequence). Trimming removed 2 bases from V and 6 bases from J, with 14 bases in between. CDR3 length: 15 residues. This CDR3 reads CASSQQWGAGQPQHF. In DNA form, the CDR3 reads TGTGCCAGCAGCCAACAATGGGGAGCGGGTCAGCCCCAGCATTTT.

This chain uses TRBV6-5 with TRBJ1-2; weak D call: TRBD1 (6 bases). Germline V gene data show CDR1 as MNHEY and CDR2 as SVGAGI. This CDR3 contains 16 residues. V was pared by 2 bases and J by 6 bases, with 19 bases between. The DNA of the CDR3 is TGTGCCAGCAGTTACATATCCGGGACAACGGGACATGGCTACACCTTC. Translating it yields CASSYISGTTGHGYTF.

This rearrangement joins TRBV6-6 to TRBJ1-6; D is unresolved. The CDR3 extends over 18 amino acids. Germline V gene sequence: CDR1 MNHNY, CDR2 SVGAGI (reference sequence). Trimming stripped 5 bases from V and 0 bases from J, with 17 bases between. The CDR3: CASSPEVTVSSYNSPLHF. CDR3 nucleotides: TGTGCCAGCAGTCCCGAAGTAACCGTCAGCTCCTATAATTCACCCCTCCACTTT.

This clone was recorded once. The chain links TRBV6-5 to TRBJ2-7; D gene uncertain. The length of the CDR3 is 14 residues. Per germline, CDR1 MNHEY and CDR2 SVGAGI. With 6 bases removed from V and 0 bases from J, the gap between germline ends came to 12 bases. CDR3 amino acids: CASSLNYLSYEQYF. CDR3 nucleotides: TGTGCCAGCAGCCTCAACTACCTCTCCTACGAGCAGTACTTC.

CDR3 sequence reads: CASSVLGLSEQFF. CDR3 DNA sequence: TGCGCCAGCAGTGTGCTAGGCCTCAGTGAGCAGTTCTTC. The chain carries TRBV10-1 and TRBJ2-1; D is unresolved. This CDR3 comprises 13 residues. V was shortened by 4 bases and J by 9 bases, with 13 bases between the two germline ends. Germline V gives CDR1 WNHNN, CDR2 SYGVQD (reference sequence).

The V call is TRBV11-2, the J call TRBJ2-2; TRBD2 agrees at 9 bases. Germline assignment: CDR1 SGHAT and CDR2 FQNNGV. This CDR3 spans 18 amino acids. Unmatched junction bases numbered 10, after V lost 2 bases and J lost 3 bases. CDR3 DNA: TGTGCCAGCAGCTTAAGGGCTAGCGGGACCTCGGACACCGGGGAGCTGTTTTTT. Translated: CASSLRASGTSDTGELFF.

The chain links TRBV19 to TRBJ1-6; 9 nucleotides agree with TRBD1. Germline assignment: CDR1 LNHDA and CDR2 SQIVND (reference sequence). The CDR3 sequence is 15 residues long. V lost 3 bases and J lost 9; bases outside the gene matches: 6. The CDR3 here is CASSMKDRGRSPLHF. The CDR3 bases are TGTGCCAGTAGTATGAAGGACAGGGGCCGTTCACCCCTCCACTTT. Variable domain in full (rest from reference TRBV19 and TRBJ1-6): DGGITQSPKYLFRKEGQNVTLSCEQNLNHDAMYWYRQDPGQGLRLIYYSQIVNDFQKGDIAEGYSVSREKKESFPLTVTSAQKNPTAFYLCASSMKDRGRSPLHFGNGTRLTVT.

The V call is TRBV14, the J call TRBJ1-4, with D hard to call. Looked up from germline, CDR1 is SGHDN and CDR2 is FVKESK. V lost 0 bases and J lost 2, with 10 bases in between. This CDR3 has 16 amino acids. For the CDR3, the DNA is TGTGCCAGCAGCCAAGATCCCCCAGTGACTAATGAAAAACTGTTTTTT. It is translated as CASSQDPPVTNEKLFF. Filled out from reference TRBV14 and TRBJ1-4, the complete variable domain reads EAGVTQFPSHSVIEKGQTVTLRCDPISGHDNLYWYRRVMGKEIKFLLHFVKESKQDESGMPNNRFLAERTGGTYSTLKVQPAELEDSGVYFCASSQDPPVTNEKLFFGSGTQLSVL.

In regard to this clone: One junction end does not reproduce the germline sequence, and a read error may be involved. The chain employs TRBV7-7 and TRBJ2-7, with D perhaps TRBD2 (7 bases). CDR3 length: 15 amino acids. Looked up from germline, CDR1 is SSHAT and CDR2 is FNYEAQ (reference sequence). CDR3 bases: TGTGCTAGCAGAAAGGGGGGGTTAAGCTCCTACGAGCAGTACTTC. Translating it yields CASRKGGLSSYEQYF.

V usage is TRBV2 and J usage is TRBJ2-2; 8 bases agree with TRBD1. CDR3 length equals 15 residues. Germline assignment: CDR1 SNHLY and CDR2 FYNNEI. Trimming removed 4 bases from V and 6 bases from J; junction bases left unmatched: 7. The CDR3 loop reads CASSGTTGEAGELFF. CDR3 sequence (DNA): TGTGCCAGCAGTGGAACGACAGGGGAGGCCGGGGAGCTGTTTTTT.

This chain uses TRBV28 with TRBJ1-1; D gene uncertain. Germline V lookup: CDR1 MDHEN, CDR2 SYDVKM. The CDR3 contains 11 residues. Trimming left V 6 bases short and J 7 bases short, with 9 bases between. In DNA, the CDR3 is TGTGCCAGCAGAACCGGGAGTGAAGCTTTCTTT. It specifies CASRTGSEAFF.

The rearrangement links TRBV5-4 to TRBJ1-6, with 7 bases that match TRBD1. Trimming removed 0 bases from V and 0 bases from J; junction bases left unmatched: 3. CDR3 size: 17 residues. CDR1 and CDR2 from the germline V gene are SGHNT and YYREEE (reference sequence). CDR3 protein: CASSLVGDSSYNSPLHF. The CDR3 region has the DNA TGTGCCAGCAGCTTGGTCGGGGACAGCTCCTATAATTCACCCCTCCACTTT.

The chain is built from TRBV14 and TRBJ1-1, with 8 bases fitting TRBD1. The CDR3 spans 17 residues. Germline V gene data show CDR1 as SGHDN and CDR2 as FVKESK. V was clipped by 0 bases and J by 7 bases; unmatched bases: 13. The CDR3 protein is CASSQDRDRFGLGEAFF. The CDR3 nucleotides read TGTGCCAGCAGCCAAGATAGGGACAGGTTTGGTTTGGGTGAAGCTTTCTTT. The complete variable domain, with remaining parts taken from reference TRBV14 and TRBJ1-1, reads EAGVTQFPSHSVIEKGQTVTLRCDPISGHDNLYWYRRVMGKEIKFLLHFVKESKQDESGMPNNRFLAERTGGTYSTLKVQPAELEDSGVYFCASSQDRDRFGLGEAFFGQGTRLTVV.

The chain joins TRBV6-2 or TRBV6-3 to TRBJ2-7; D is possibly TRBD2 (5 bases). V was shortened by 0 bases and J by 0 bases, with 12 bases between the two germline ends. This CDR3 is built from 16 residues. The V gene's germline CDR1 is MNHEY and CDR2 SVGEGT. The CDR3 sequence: CASSYSDSRSSYEQYF. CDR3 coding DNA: TGTGCCAGCAGTTACTCGGACTCCAGAAGCTCCTACGAGCAGTACTTC.

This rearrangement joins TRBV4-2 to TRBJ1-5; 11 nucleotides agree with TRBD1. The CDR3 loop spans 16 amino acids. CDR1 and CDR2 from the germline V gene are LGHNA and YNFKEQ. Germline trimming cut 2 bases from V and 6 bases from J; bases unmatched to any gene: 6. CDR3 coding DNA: TGTGCCAGCAGCCAAAGTATGGACAGGGGGCGTCAGCCCCAGCATTTT. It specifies CASSQSMDRGRQPQHF.

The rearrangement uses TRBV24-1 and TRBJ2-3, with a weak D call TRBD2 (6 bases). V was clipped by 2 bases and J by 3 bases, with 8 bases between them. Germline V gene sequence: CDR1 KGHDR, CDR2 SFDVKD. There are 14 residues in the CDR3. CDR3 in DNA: TGTGCCACCAGTGATTGGGGAGGAACAGATACGCAGTATTTT. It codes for CATSDWGGTDTQYF.

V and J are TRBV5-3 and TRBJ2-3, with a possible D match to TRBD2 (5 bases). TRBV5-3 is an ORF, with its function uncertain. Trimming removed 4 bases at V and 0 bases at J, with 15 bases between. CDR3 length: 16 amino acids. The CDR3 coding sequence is TGTGCCAGAAGCCCAGGCTTCCGGGATAGCACAGATACGCAGTATTTT. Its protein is CARSPGFRDSTDTQYF.

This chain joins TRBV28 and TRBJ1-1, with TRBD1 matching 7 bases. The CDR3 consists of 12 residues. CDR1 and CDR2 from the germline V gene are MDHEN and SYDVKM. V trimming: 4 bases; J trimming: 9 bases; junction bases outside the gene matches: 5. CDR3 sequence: CASSSRRGQAFF. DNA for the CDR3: TGTGCCAGCAGTTCCCGAAGGGGGCAAGCTTTCTTT.

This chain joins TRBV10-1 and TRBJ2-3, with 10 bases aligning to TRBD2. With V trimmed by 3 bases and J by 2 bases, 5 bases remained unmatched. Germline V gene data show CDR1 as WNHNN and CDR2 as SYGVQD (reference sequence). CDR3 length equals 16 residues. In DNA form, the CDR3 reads TGCGCCAGCAGTGACTCGACTAGCGGGCCCACAGATACGCAGTATTTT. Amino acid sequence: CASSDSTSGPTDTQYF.

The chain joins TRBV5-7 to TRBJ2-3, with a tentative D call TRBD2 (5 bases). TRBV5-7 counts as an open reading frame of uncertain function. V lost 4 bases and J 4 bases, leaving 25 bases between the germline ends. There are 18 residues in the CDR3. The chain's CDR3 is CASSPAGFLGYNSDTQYF. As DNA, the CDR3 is TGTGCCAGCAGCCCGGCGGGTTTCTTAGGGTATAACTCAGATACGCAGTATTTT.

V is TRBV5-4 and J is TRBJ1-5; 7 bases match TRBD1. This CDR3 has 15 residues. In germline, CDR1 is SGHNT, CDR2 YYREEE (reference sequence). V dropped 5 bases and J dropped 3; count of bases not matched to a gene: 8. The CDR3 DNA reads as TGTGCCAGCAGTCGGGACAGAGGGTACAATCAGCCCCAGCATTTT. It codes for CASSRDRGYNQPQHF.

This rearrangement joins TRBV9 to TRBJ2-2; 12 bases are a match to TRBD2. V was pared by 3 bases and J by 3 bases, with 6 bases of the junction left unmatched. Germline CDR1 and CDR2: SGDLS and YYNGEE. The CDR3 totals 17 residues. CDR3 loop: CASSGRLAGVDTGELFF. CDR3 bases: TGTGCCAGCAGCGGAAGACTAGCGGGAGTCGACACCGGGGAGCTGTTTTTT.

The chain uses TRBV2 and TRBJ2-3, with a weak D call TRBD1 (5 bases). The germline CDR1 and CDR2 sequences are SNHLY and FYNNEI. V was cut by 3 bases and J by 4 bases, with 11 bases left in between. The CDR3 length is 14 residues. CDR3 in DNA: TGTGCCAGCAGTGAGGAGACAGCCGCAGATACGCAGTATTTT. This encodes CASSEETAADTQYF.

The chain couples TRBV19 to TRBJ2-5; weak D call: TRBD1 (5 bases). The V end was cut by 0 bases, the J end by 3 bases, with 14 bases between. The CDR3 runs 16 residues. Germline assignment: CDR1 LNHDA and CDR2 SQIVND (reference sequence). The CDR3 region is CASSIDGQGLEETQYF. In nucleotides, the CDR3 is TGTGCCAGTAGTATAGATGGCCAGGGTTTGGAAGAGACCCAGTACTTC.

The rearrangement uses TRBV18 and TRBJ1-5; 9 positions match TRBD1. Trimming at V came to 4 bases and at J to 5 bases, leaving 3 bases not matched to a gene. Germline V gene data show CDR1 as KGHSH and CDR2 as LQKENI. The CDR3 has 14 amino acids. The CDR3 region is CASSLGTGYQPQHF. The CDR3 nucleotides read TGTGCCAGCTCACTGGGGACAGGGTATCAGCCCCAGCATTTT.

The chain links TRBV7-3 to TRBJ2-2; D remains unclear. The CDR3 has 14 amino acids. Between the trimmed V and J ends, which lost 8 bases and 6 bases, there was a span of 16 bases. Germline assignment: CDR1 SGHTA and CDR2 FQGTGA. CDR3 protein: CASSPGGAAGELFF. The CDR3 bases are TGTGCCAGCTCTCCAGGTGGTGCCGCCGGGGAGCTGTTTTTT. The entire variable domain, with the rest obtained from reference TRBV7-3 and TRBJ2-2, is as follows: GAGVSQTPSNKVTEKGKYVELRCDPISGHTALYWYRQSLGQGPEFLIYFQGTGAADDSGLPNDRFFAVRPEGSVSTLKIQRTERGDSAVYLCASSPGGAAGELFFGEGSRLTVL.

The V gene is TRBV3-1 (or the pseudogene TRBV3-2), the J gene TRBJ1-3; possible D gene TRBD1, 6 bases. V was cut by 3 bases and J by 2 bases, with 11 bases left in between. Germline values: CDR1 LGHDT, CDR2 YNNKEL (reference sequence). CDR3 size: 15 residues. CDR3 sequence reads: CASSQAGAAGNTIYF. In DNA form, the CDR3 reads TGTGCCAGCAGCCAGGCAGGGGCGGCTGGAAACACCATATATTTT.